The clone carrying this T cell receptor (beta chain) showed up just a few times. The sample originates from a study of memory CD4+ T cells and cytomegalovirus serostatus. Single viable CD3+CD4+CD8-CD45RO+ cells were sorted as the memory CD4+ T cells. CDR1 MNHNS and CDR2 SASEGT come from the germline V gene. Trimming stripped 9 bases from V and 4 bases from J, with 7 bases between. This CDR3 has 11 residues. Libraries were prepared by immunoSEQ multiplex PCR; TCRdb keeps only in-frame clonotypes and omits some of them. The table has 40,000 to 50,000 clones, approximately 82% seen once. This chain uses TRBV6-1 with TRBJ2-1, with D possibly matching TRBD2 (5 bases). Material for sequencing was memory CD4+ T cells from blood. The clonotype comes from an adult in good health and CMV-seronegative. The CDR3 region has the DNA TGTGCCAGTAGCGTATACAATGAGCAGTTCTTC. It translates to CASSVYNEQFF.